The 32 T cell receptor beta chains presented below share a single source sample, sequenced in a study of T cell responses to AZD1222 COVID-19 vaccine. The assay was immunoSEQ multiplex PCR, and TCRdb's table has in-frame clones only and misses some. The table records about 160,000 clones, less than 95% of them present only once. The sample consisted of peripheral blood, taken on day 0 of AZD1222 vaccination. The source is an adult in good health.

The genes are TRBV12-3 or TRBV12-4 and TRBJ2-7; 14 positions match TRBD2. Trimming at V came to 10 bases and at J to 9 bases, leaving 8 bases not matched to a gene. CDR3 length equals 13 residues. This CDR3 is CATRLAGGLGQYF. CDR3 coding DNA: TGTGCCACCAGACTAGCGGGAGGGTTGGGGCAGTACTTC.

The J gene is TRBJ2-1, the V gene TRBV5-1; D perhaps matches TRBD2 (6 bases). The germline V gene encodes CDR1 SGHRS and CDR2 YFSETQ. This CDR3 is 16 amino acids long. V was shortened by 0 bases and J by 7 bases, with 17 bases between the two germline ends. CDR3 protein: CASSLGRERRRNEQFF. CDR3 in DNA: TGCGCCAGCAGCTTGGGCCGGGAGAGAAGACGGAATGAGCAGTTCTTC.

This clone was detected only once. V usage is TRBV5-1 and J usage is TRBJ1-2, with 9 bases aligning to TRBD1. With V trimmed by 0 bases and J by 4 bases, 4 bases remained unmatched. This CDR3 is 15 amino acids long. Germline V lookup: CDR1 SGHRS, CDR2 YFSETQ. The CDR3: CASSLGTGVLYGYTF. The CDR3 DNA reads TGCGCCAGCAGCTTGGGGACAGGGGTTCTCTATGGCTACACCTTC. Variable domain in full (rest from reference TRBV5-1 and TRBJ1-2): KAGVTQTPRYLIKTRGQQVTLSCSPISGHRSVSWYQQTPGQGLQFLFEYFSETQRNKGNFPGRFSGRQFSNSRSEMNVSTLELGDSALYLCASSLGTGVLYGYTFGSGTRLTVV.

The J gene is TRBJ2-6, the V gene TRBV7-3; tentatively, D is TRBD2 (6 bases). The germline CDR1 and CDR2 sequences are SGHTA and FQGTGA. V was cut by 5 bases and J by 0 bases, with 11 bases left in between. There are 16 residues in the CDR3. CDR3 coding DNA: TGTGCCAGCAGCCTCTTGACTAGCTCTGGGGCCAACGTCCTGACTTTC. Residues: CASSLLTSSGANVLTF.

The gene calls are TRBV19 and TRBJ1-6; D not resolved. Germline loops: CDR1 LNHDA, CDR2 SQIVND (reference sequence). The CDR3 totals 14 residues. V lost 3 bases, J lost 8 bases, and 11 bases lay in between. CDR3 sequence reads: CASSISRRDSPLHF. CDR3 nucleotide sequence: TGTGCCAGTAGTATCTCCAGGAGGGATTCACCCCTCCACTTT.

The V and J genes are TRBV18 and TRBJ2-5; D perhaps matches TRBD1 (5 bases). The CDR3 sequence is 12 residues long. Trimming shortened V by 4 bases and J by 10 bases, and 13 bases separated the two germline ends. Germline loops: CDR1 KGHSH, CDR2 LQKENI. The CDR3: CASSLTGQDQYF. The CDR3 DNA follows: TGTGCCAGCTCACTAACAGGCCAGGACCAGTACTTC.

The chain combines TRBV7-8 with TRBJ2-2; D not resolved. CDR3 length: 15 amino acids. Trimming pared 1 base from V and 8 bases from J, leaving 14 bases between. Germline CDR1 and CDR2: SGHVS and FQNEAQ. This CDR3 reads CASSLVGGHGGELFF. Written as DNA, the CDR3 is TGTGCCAGCAGCTTAGTTGGCGGCCACGGGGGGGAGCTGTTTTTT.

This chain joins TRBV24-1 and TRBJ2-1; the D is unclear. The germline V and J ends were trimmed by 5 bases and 6 bases, with 13 bases remaining between them. There are 14 residues in the CDR3. The germline V gene has CDR1 KGHDR and CDR2 SFDVKD. The CDR3 DNA is TGTGCCACCAGTGCCAATGTTATACCCAATGAGCAGTTCTTC. It translates to CATSANVIPNEQFF.

CDR3 protein: CASSRGQGSYNEQFF. CDR3 coding DNA: TGTGCCAGCAGCCGCGGACAGGGCTCCTACAATGAGCAGTTCTTC. The chain uses TRBV27 and TRBJ2-1, with 8 bases matching TRBD1. The trim removed 6 bases at V and 0 bases at J, leaving 4 bases unmatched. The germline V gene encodes CDR1 MNHEY and CDR2 SMNVEV (reference sequence). There are 15 residues in the CDR3.

The CDR3 nucleotides are TGTGCCTCCCGCGGGGGGACTCTCCTTTCCTACGAGCAGTACTTC. Translated: CASRGGTLLSYEQYF. The J gene is TRBJ2-7, the V gene TRBV27, with 8 positions matching TRBD2. Germline CDR1 reads MNHEY; CDR2 reads SMNVEV (reference sequence). The length of the CDR3 is 15 residues. Trimming at V came to 11 bases and at J to 1 base, leaving 13 bases not matched to a gene.

The rearrangement links TRBV7-9 to TRBJ2-1, with D possibly TRBD2 on 6 matching bases. V was shortened by 0 bases and J by 6 bases, with 12 bases between the two germline ends. The CDR3 runs to 15 residues. Germline loops: CDR1 SEHNR, CDR2 FQNEAQ (reference sequence). CDR3 bases: TGTGCCAGCAGCTTAGCCGGGGGTAGCAGCAATGAGCAGTTCTTC. It encodes CASSLAGGSSNEQFF.

The V and J genes are TRBV10-2 and TRBJ2-1, with 8 positions matching TRBD2. With V trimmed by 4 bases and J by 1 base, 12 bases remained unmatched. This CDR3 spans 18 amino acids. The germline V gene has CDR1 WSHSY and CDR2 SAAADI. The CDR3 bases are TGCGCCAGCAGTGTGTCACTAGCGGTTGAGGGATCCTACAATGAGCAGTTCTTC. Protein sequence: CASSVSLAVEGSYNEQFF.

The chain combines TRBV4-3 with TRBJ2-2; no firm D call. The CDR3 is 14 residues long. Germline assignment: CDR1 LGHNA and CDR2 YSLEER. Trimming removed 0 bases from V and 0 bases from J, with 2 bases in between. CDR3 loop: CASSQDTNTGELFF. CDR3 in DNA: TGCGCCAGCAGCCAAGATACGAACACCGGGGAGCTGTTTTTT.

The chain joins TRBV2 to TRBJ2-3, with D possibly being TRBD2 (5 bases). V lost 8 bases to trimming and J lost 0 bases, with 12 bases between them. Looked up from germline, CDR1 is SNHLY and CDR2 is FYNNEI. The CDR3 extends over 14 amino acids. The CDR3 coding sequence is TGTGCCAGCCGGGCCGGGAACAGCACAGATACGCAGTATTTT. Protein: CASRAGNSTDTQYF.

The genes are TRBV30 and TRBJ2-4, with TRBD2 identical over 16 bases. The germline gives CDR1 GTSNPN, CDR2 SVGIG (reference sequence). The CDR3 has 20 amino acids. J lost 2 bases, V lost 0 bases, and 10 bases had no gene match. In nucleotides, the CDR3 is TGTGCCTGGAGTGTACCCCCGGGACTAGCGGGAGGGCCAACCAAAAACATTCAGTACTTC. Its protein is CAWSVPPGLAGGPTKNIQYF.

This chain links TRBV7-6 with TRBJ2-1, with 9 nucleotides matching TRBD2. V shed 5 bases and J 1 base; nucleotides not matched to a gene: 15. Germline CDR1 reads SGHVS; CDR2 reads FNYEAQ. The CDR3 is 19 residues long. This CDR3 is CASSLPQREVLVSYNEQFF. CDR3 DNA sequence: TGTGCCAGCAGCCTCCCTCAGCGGGAGGTTTTAGTTTCCTACAATGAGCAGTTCTTC.

This rearrangement joins TRBV5-4 to TRBJ1-1; D uncertain. The V and J ends lost 4 bases and 4 bases respectively, with 11 bases between them. Germline CDR1 reads SGHNT; CDR2 reads YYREEE (reference sequence). The CDR3 length is 13 residues. CDR3 protein: CASSLDPGTEAFF. The CDR3 DNA sequence: TGTGCCAGCAGCCTAGACCCGGGCACTGAAGCTTTCTTT. The entire variable domain, with the rest obtained from reference TRBV5-4 and TRBJ1-1, is as follows: ETGVTQSPTHLIKTRGQQVTLRCSSQSGHNTVSWYQQALGQGPQFIFQYYREEENGRGNFPPRFSGLQFPNYSSELNVNALELDDSALYLCASSLDPGTEAFFGQGTRLTVV.

V is TRBV11-2 and J is TRBJ2-7; 7 bases fit TRBD2. The V gene's germline CDR1 is SGHAT and CDR2 FQNNGV. This CDR3 is built from 15 residues. Unmatched junction bases numbered 8, after V lost 1 base and J lost 5 bases. The CDR3 DNA follows: TGTGCCAGCAGCTTAGGTGGGCGGGACTATGACGAGCAGTACTTC. Translated: CASSLGGRDYDEQYF.

The chain is built from TRBV11-3 and TRBJ2-3, with D perhaps given as TRBD1 or TRBD2 (6 bases each). Trimming took 5 bases from V and 4 from J, leaving 19 bases between them. Germline CDR1 reads SGHNT; CDR2 reads YENEEA. This CDR3 has 16 amino acids. This chain's CDR3 is CASSPRVLGGPDTQYF. CDR3 nucleotide sequence: TGTGCCAGCAGCCCTCGGGTCCTGGGGGGCCCAGATACGCAGTATTTT. Together with reference TRBV11-3 and TRBJ2-3, the CDR3 gives the full variable domain: EAGVVQSPRYKIIEKKQPVAFWCNPISGHNTLYWYLQNLGQGPELLIRYENEEAVDDSQLPKDRFSAERLKGVDSTLKIQPAELGDSAVYLCASSPRVLGGPDTQYFGPGTRLTVL.

This sequence joins TRBV9 and TRBJ2-5; either TRBD1 or TRBD2 may supply D (5 bases each). The germline V gene has CDR1 SGDLS and CDR2 YYNGEE. This CDR3 is built from 18 residues. Between the trimmed V and J ends, which lost 7 bases and 0 bases, there was a span of 25 bases. The CDR3 nucleotides are TGTGCCAGCGGGACGGGGATTGCCTTCGTCGGGTACCAAGAGACCCAGTACTTC. Protein product: CASGTGIAFVGYQETQYF.

This clone occurred once. The chain carries TRBV4-2 and TRBJ2-3, with TRBD1 identical over 12 bases. This CDR3 region has 16 residues. The V gene's germline CDR1 is LGHNA and CDR2 YNFKEQ. V was pared by 4 bases and J by 4 bases, with 6 bases of the junction left unmatched. CDR3 nucleotides: TGTGCCAGCAGCCCCGGGACAGGGGGCGATCCAGATACGCAGTATTTT. It encodes CASSPGTGGDPDTQYF.

The rearrangement links TRBV30 to TRBJ1-4; D gene uncertain. Germline loops: CDR1 GTSNPN, CDR2 SVGIG (reference sequence). V lost 5 bases to trimming and J lost 3 bases, with 10 bases between them. The CDR3 extends over 13 amino acids. The CDR3 DNA sequence: TGTGCCTGGGAGGGCTCCCCTAATGAAAAACTGTTTTTT. Its translation is CAWEGSPNEKLFF.

CDR3 loop: CASSYWGGGYEQYF. The CDR3 region has the DNA TGTGCCAGCAGTTATTGGGGAGGAGGCTACGAGCAGTACTTC. The rearrangement joins TRBV6-2 or TRBV6-3 to TRBJ2-7; possible D gene TRBD2, 6 bases. The CDR3 covers 14 residues. From germline, CDR1 is MNHEY and CDR2 SVGEGT. Trimming pared 3 bases from V and 3 bases from J, leaving 12 bases between.

This chain links TRBV5-6 with TRBJ1-2, with 11 nucleotides matching TRBD1. With V trimmed by 4 bases and J by 7 bases, 9 bases remained unmatched. This CDR3 is built from 15 residues. Germline loops: CDR1 SGHDT, CDR2 YYEEEE. The CDR3 loop reads CASSIWTGGTTGYTF. The DNA of the CDR3 is TGTGCCAGCAGCATTTGGACAGGGGGCACAACTGGCTACACCTTC.

The chain joins TRBV19 to TRBJ1-6; 7 bases map to TRBD1. V shed 4 bases, J shed 5 bases, and the junction held 8 bases outside the gene matches. The CDR3 covers 16 residues. In germline, CDR1 is LNHDA, CDR2 SQIVND (reference sequence). CDR3 sequence: CASSTRGNRHNSPLHF. Written as DNA, the CDR3 is TGTGCCAGTAGTACCAGGGGGAATCGGCATAATTCACCCCTCCACTTT.

V gene TRBV29-1 combines with J gene TRBJ2-1; D is uncertain. CDR1 and CDR2 from the germline V gene are SQVTM and ANQGSEA. This CDR3 has 13 amino acids. V lost 1 base and J 9 bases, leaving 13 bases between the germline ends. The CDR3 region has the DNA TGCAGCGTTGAAGTGGGCTGGGCTGGTGAGCAGTTCTTC. This translates into CSVEVGWAGEQFF.

The chain carries TRBV29-1 and TRBJ2-1; D not certain. The length of the CDR3 is 14 residues. From germline, CDR1 is SQVTM and CDR2 ANQGSEA. V lost 3 bases, J lost 2 bases, and 11 bases lay in between. The DNA of the CDR3 is TGCAGCGTTGACGACGCCGAAACCTACAATGAGCAGTTCTTC. The encoded protein is CSVDDAETYNEQFF.

This clone was seen a handful of times. The V and J genes are TRBV27 and TRBJ2-1; 11 nucleotides align to TRBD2. The length of the CDR3 is 17 residues. V was pared by 5 bases and J by 1 base, with 7 bases of the junction left unmatched. Germline CDR1 MNHEY, CDR2 SMNVEV (reference sequence). This CDR3 is CASSGASGRRSYNEQFF. The DNA for the CDR3 is TGTGCCAGCAGTGGGGCTAGCGGGAGGAGATCCTACAATGAGCAGTTCTTC.

The chain links TRBV4-2 to TRBJ1-1, with unresolved D. The CDR3 consists of 14 residues. Per germline, CDR1 LGHNA and CDR2 YNFKEQ. V lost 1 base and J 1 base, leaving 7 bases between the germline ends. CDR3 bases: TGTGCCAGCAGCCAAGTCCCAGGGAACACTGAAGCTTTCTTT. It codes for CASSQVPGNTEAFF.

The chain has TRBV2 and TRBJ2-2; unclear D gene. Per germline, CDR1 SNHLY and CDR2 FYNNEI. The V gene lost 4 bases and the J gene lost 7 bases, with 4 bases spanning the gap. This CDR3 contains 11 residues. DNA for the CDR3: TGTGCCAGCAGTGTAAGCGGGGAGCTGTTTTTT. Translation: CASSVSGELFF.

J is TRBJ1-4 and V is TRBV7-2; the D gene is possibly TRBD1 (5 bases). There are 15 residues in the CDR3. Germline CDR1 and CDR2: SGHTA and FQGNSA. V was shortened by 3 bases and J by 8 bases, with 16 bases between the two germline ends. The CDR3 DNA reads as TGTGCCAGCAGCTTGCATCCGCAGGGAGGGGAAAAACTGTTTTTT. Its protein is CASSLHPQGGEKLFF.

The chain is built from TRBV28 and TRBJ2-1, with 13 bases matching TRBD2. The length of the CDR3 is 18 residues. After removal of 5 bases from V and 1 base from J, the junction contained 8 bases not matched to a gene. CDR1 is MDHEN, CDR2 SYDVKM, per germline. CDR3: CASSLGLAGVRSYNEQFF. The CDR3 nucleotides are TGTGCCAGCAGTCTCGGACTAGCGGGAGTCAGGTCCTACAATGAGCAGTTCTTC. Full variable domain (remainder filled in from reference TRBV28 and TRBJ2-1): DVKVTQSSRYLVKRTGEKVFLECVQDMDHENMFWYRQDPGLGLRLIYFSYDVKMKEKGDIPEGYSVSREKKERFSLILESASTNQTSMYLCASSLGLAGVRSYNEQFFGPGTRLTVL.